This T cell receptor beta chain was captured by sequencing in a study of PD-L1 blockade in urothelial cancer. The wider study: Patients had undergone 0 to 3 prior chemotherapy regimens. Specimens of blood held a median count of about 140,000 T cells.

With 6 bases removed from V and 2 bases from J, the gap between germline ends came to 7 bases. The CDR3 loop spans 13 amino acids. Germline values: CDR1 SGHVS, CDR2 FQNEAQ. Patients' urothelial carcinoma was locally advanced or metastatic. Synthetic analogs of TCR templates were spiked into every PCR. Using immunoSEQ multiplex PCR, the repertoire was profiled, and TCRdb retains in-frame clones only, with some absent. The sample carries 17,000 or so clones, around 90% recorded once. The sequences come from PBMCs, collected around atezolizumab (anti-PD-L1) treatment. The chain employs TRBV7-8 and TRBJ1-4, with unresolved D. This TCR was sampled from a man aged 50 to 59 with urothelial cancer. The CDR3: CASRPKTNEKLFF. The CDR3, as DNA: TGTGCCAGCAGACCTAAGACTAATGAAAAACTGTTTTTT.